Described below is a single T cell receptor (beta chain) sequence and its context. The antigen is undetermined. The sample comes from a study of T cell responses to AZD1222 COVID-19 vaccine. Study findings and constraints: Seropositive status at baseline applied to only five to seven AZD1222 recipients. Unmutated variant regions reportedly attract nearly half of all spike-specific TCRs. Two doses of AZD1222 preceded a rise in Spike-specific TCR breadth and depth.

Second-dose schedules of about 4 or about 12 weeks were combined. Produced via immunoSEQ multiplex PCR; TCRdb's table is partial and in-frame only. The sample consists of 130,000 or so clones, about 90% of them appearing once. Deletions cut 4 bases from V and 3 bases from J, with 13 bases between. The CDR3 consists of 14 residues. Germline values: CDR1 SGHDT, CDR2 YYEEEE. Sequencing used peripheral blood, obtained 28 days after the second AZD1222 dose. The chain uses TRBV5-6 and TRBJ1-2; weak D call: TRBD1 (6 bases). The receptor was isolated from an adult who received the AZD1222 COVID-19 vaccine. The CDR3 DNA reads TGTGCCAGCAGCGCAAACAGGGTTGACTATGGCTACACCTTC. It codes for CASSANRVDYGYTF.